The 20 T cell receptor beta chains below come from one sample, sequenced in a study of T cell responses to AZD1222 COVID-19 vaccine. Using immunoSEQ multiplex PCR, the repertoire was profiled, and TCRdb retains in-frame clones only, with some absent. Of some 95,000 clones in the sample, around nine tenths are singletons; the top ten hold 12%. Here the sequenced sample was peripheral blood, taken 28 days after the second AZD1222 dose. These receptors were taken from an adult who received the AZD1222 COVID-19 vaccine.

This rearrangement joins TRBV27 to TRBJ2-1, with unresolved D. Looked up from germline, CDR1 is MNHEY and CDR2 is SMNVEV (reference sequence). The CDR3 covers 12 residues. V was clipped by 7 bases and J by 3 bases, with 7 bases between them. In nucleotides, the CDR3 is TGTGCCAGCACCGATAGCTACAATGAGCAGTTCTTC. It encodes CASTDSYNEQFF.

In DNA form, the CDR3 reads TGTGCCAGCAGCTTGCTTGTTAGCGGTGTTCTCAATCAGCCCCAGCATTTT. It yields the protein CASSLLVSGVLNQPQHF. The V gene is TRBV7-2, the J gene TRBJ1-5; D remains ambiguous. V lost 3 bases and J 3 bases, leaving 18 bases between the germline ends. Germline CDR1 reads SGHTA; CDR2 reads FQGNSA. CDR3 size: 17 residues.

This sequence joins TRBV13 and TRBJ2-3, with D perhaps matching TRBD2 (6 bases). The germline V gene encodes CDR1 PRHDT and CDR2 FYEKMQ (reference sequence). The CDR3 runs 14 residues. V lost 4 bases to trimming and J lost 3 bases, with 11 bases between them. Here the CDR3 DNA reads TGTGCCAGCAGCTCCCGTGCGGGAACAGATACGCAGTATTTT. This codes for CASSSRAGTDTQYF.

This sequence joins TRBV3-1 (or the pseudogene TRBV3-2) and TRBJ1-2, with 7 positions matching TRBD1. Germline assignment: CDR1 LGHDT and CDR2 YNNKEL (reference sequence). The CDR3 contains 15 residues. The J segment lost 8 bases and the V segment lost 2 bases, leaving 11 bases of the junction unmatched. CDR3 in DNA: TGTGCCAGCAGCCAACATGCTGAACAGGGGCGAGGCTACACCTTC. Translated: CASSQHAEQGRGYTF.

This clone was detected only a few times. This chain uses TRBV5-4 with TRBJ2-3; no reliable D call. V was pared by 1 base and J by 5 bases, with 14 bases between. This CDR3 is 15 amino acids long. From germline, CDR1 is SGHNT and CDR2 YYREEE (reference sequence). In nucleotides, the CDR3 is TGTGCCAGCAGCTTGCCGGCGACGGTGAGAGATACGCAGTATTTT. Its protein product is CASSLPATVRDTQYF.

The V call is TRBV9, the J call TRBJ2-5, with D tentatively TRBD2 (6 bases). The ends were cut back, 1 base at V and 6 bases at J, with 19 bases in the middle. The germline V gene encodes CDR1 SGDLS and CDR2 YYNGEE. This CDR3 contains 16 residues. The CDR3 spells CASSVKLRAGRQTQYF. The CDR3 coding sequence is TGTGCCAGCAGCGTAAAATTGCGGGCAGGGAGGCAGACCCAGTACTTC.

J is TRBJ2-3 and V is TRBV5-1; 9 bases align to TRBD2. V lost 1 base, J lost 3 bases, and 6 bases stayed unmatched. Per the germline V gene, CDR1 is SGHRS and CDR2 is YFSETQ. The CDR3 is 16 residues long. The DNA for the CDR3 is TGCGCCAGCAGCTTGACGGTAGCGGGAGTTACAGATACGCAGTATTTT. Its translation is CASSLTVAGVTDTQYF. The variable domain in full, completed from reference TRBV5-1 and TRBJ2-3, reads KAGVTQTPRYLIKTRGQQVTLSCSPISGHRSVSWYQQTPGQGLQFLFEYFSETQRNKGNFPGRFSGRQFSNSRSEMNVSTLELGDSALYLCASSLTVAGVTDTQYFGPGTRLTVL.

This clone has a single count. The V call is TRBV6-5, the J call TRBJ2-7; 9 positions match TRBD1. The CDR3 extends over 15 amino acids. Trimming cost V 6 bases and J 3 bases; bases outside gene matches: 9. Germline assignment: CDR1 MNHEY and CDR2 SVGAGI. The CDR3 DNA is TGTGCCAGCAGGCAGAACCCGGGACAGGGCTACGAGCAGTACTTC. The encoded protein is CASRQNPGQGYEQYF.

The chain recombines TRBV20-1 with TRBJ1-2; D is unresolved. Germline CDR1 reads DFQATT; CDR2 reads SNEGSKA (reference sequence). V was clipped by 1 base and J by 6 bases, with 6 bases between them. The CDR3 loop spans 11 amino acids. The CDR3: CSARVGDGYTF. The CDR3 DNA sequence: TGCAGTGCTAGAGTCGGGGATGGCTACACCTTC.

The chain is built from TRBV29-1 and TRBJ1-1; D remains ambiguous. The CDR3 totals 9 residues. V was cut by 5 bases and J by 11 bases, with 9 bases left in between. Germline CDR1 is SQVTM and CDR2 is ANQGSEA. The CDR3 region has the DNA TGCAGCGTTCCCGGTGACGCTTTCTTT. This codes for CSVPGDAFF.

The V call is TRBV3-1 (or the pseudogene TRBV3-2), the J call TRBJ2-3; TRBD2 agrees at 10 bases. V lost 1 base to trimming and J lost 4 bases; unmatched junction nucleotides: 5. Germline V lookup: CDR1 LGHDT, CDR2 YNNKEL (reference sequence). The CDR3 consists of 16 residues. CDR3 amino acids: CASSQGAGGPPDTQYF. CDR3 sequence (DNA): TGTGCCAGCAGCCAAGGAGCGGGGGGGCCCCCAGATACGCAGTATTTT.

The chain employs TRBV11-3 and TRBJ2-2; 9 bases line up with TRBD1. The V gene's germline CDR1 is SGHNT and CDR2 YENEEA. The CDR3 has 16 amino acids. After removal of 5 bases from V and 3 bases from J, the junction contained 7 bases not matched to a gene. CDR3 DNA: TGTGCCAGCAGCGTAGTACAGGGGGCGCACACCGGGGAGCTGTTTTTT. Encoded protein: CASSVVQGAHTGELFF.

J is TRBJ2-5 and V is TRBV7-2; 13 bases agree with TRBD2. The CDR3 runs to 15 residues. Unmatched junction bases numbered 0, after V lost 1 base and J lost 4 bases. The germline CDR1 and CDR2 sequences are SGHTA and FQGNSA. The CDR3 DNA follows: TGTGCCAGCAGCTTAGGGACTAGCGGGGGAGAGACCCAGTACTTC. Amino acid sequence: CASSLGTSGGETQYF.

The rearrangement joins TRBV2 to TRBJ2-7, with 9 bases fitting TRBD1. The CDR3 contains 14 residues. J lost 5 bases, V lost 4 bases, and 6 bases had no gene match. From germline, CDR1 is SNHLY and CDR2 FYNNEI. The CDR3 bases are TGTGCCAGCAGTGCCGTGGGGACAGGGAACGAGCAGTACTTC. As protein: CASSAVGTGNEQYF.

The rearrangement uses TRBV5-4 and TRBJ2-7, with 8 nucleotides matching TRBD1. This CDR3 spans 13 amino acids. Germline CDR1 is SGHNT and CDR2 is YYREEE (reference sequence). V was pared by 6 bases and J by 3 bases, with 5 bases of the junction left unmatched. CDR3 region: CASTRTGSYEQYF. CDR3 DNA sequence: TGTGCCAGCACCAGGACAGGGAGCTACGAGCAGTACTTC.

The CDR3 sequence: CASSLLGSGDTQYF. The DNA of the CDR3 is TGTGCCAGCAGCCTCTTAGGGAGTGGGGATACGCAGTATTTT. This chain joins TRBV5-6 and TRBJ2-3; possible D gene TRBD2, 5 bases. The V end was cut by 4 bases, the J end by 6 bases, with 15 bases between. Germline CDR1 and CDR2: SGHDT and YYEEEE. This CDR3 contains 14 residues.

The chain is built from TRBV11-3 and TRBJ2-7; D gene unclear. CDR3 length: 14 amino acids. Trimming removed 5 bases from V and 5 bases from J, with 16 bases in between. Germline loops: CDR1 SGHNT, CDR2 YENEEA. The CDR3 nucleotides are TGTGCCAGCAGCCCTCACTGGCCCAGCGACGAGCAGTACTTC. Protein product: CASSPHWPSDEQYF.

The chain couples TRBV4-3 to TRBJ2-2; 8 nucleotides agree with TRBD2. Germline CDR1 LGHNA, CDR2 YSLEER. J was trimmed by 7 bases and V by 0 bases; bases with no gene match: 16. This CDR3 contains 19 residues. CDR3 residues: CASSQDPSSGDRLYGELFF. CDR3 DNA: TGCGCCAGCAGCCAAGATCCTAGTAGCGGGGACCGTTTGTACGGGGAGCTGTTTTTT.

The rearrangement links TRBV27 to TRBJ2-5; 8 bases match TRBD1. Germline CDR1 and CDR2: MNHEY and SMNVEV (reference sequence). There are 12 residues in the CDR3. V gave up 2 bases and J gave up 9 bases; unmatched junction bases: 2. This CDR3 is CASSLQGAPQYF. The CDR3 DNA sequence: TGTGCCAGCAGTTTACAGGGGGCGCCCCAGTACTTC.

The chain has TRBV19 and TRBJ1-3; 8 nucleotides line up with TRBD1. The CDR3 runs to 14 residues. Germline CDR1 and CDR2: LNHDA and SQIVND (reference sequence). The J segment lost 3 bases and the V segment lost 10 bases, leaving 8 bases of the junction unmatched. CDR3 sequence: CATAGQAIGNTIYF. Here the CDR3 DNA reads TGTGCCACCGCGGGACAGGCAATTGGAAACACCATATATTTT.